The 29 T cell receptor beta chains given below trace back to one sample, sequenced in a study of blood T cell repertoires in COVID-19. This table comes from immunoSEQ multiplex PCR, and its TCRdb copy is limited to in-frame clones, with some not included. The repertoire includes 300,000 to 350,000 clones, roughly 89% of them detected once, and 3.5% to 4.5% sits in the top ten. The sequenced material came from PBMCs or T cells enriched from blood (not recorded which). These TCRs come from a woman younger than 35 with acute COVID-19.

The chain couples TRBV28 to TRBJ2-7; 9 bases are a match to TRBD2. Germline trimming cut 7 bases from V and 6 bases from J; bases unmatched to any gene: 16. In germline, CDR1 is MDHEN, CDR2 SYDVKM. This CDR3 is 16 amino acids long. This chain's CDR3 is CASTARGGAGGSEQYF. In DNA form, the CDR3 reads TGTGCCAGCACCGCCCGGGGTGGGGCGGGAGGGTCCGAGCAGTACTTC.

This clone was seen only once. This sequence joins TRBV27 and TRBJ2-3; D may be TRBD1 (7 bases). The V and J ends lost 3 bases and 6 bases respectively, with 16 bases between them. The CDR3 covers 15 residues. Germline V gene data show CDR1 as MNHEY and CDR2 as SMNVEV (reference sequence). CDR3 sequence reads: CASSFAGQTGDTQYF. As DNA, the CDR3 is TGTGCCAGCAGTTTCGCGGGACAGACGGGGGATACGCAGTATTTT.

The rearrangement links TRBV5-1 to TRBJ2-2; 8 bases line up with TRBD1. J gave up 6 bases and V 3 bases, and 10 bases lay outside the gene matches. This CDR3 contains 16 residues. Germline V gene sequence: CDR1 SGHRS, CDR2 YFSETQ. CDR3 sequence reads: CASSSRAAGGSGELFF. The CDR3 nucleotides read TGCGCCAGCAGCTCGCGGGCGGCAGGGGGCTCCGGGGAGCTGTTTTTT.

V and J are TRBV18 and TRBJ1-3; tentatively, D is TRBD1 (5 bases). V was cut by 1 base and J by 3 bases, with 10 bases left in between. Germline V gene sequence: CDR1 KGHSH, CDR2 LQKENI. This CDR3 is 15 amino acids long. CDR3 nucleotides: TGTGCCAGCTCACCACTCCAGGGAAATGGAAACACCATATATTTT. Translating gives CASSPLQGNGNTIYF.

J is TRBJ2-2 and V is TRBV7-6; 7 bases fit TRBD2. Trimming cost V 5 bases and J 3 bases; bases outside gene matches: 12. The CDR3 has 17 residues. Germline lookup yields CDR1 SGHVS and CDR2 FNYEAQ. CDR3: CASSPIPRAGDTGELFF. CDR3 DNA sequence: TGTGCCAGCAGCCCAATACCTAGGGCGGGGGACACCGGGGAGCTGTTTTTT. Combining the CDR3 with reference TRBV7-6 and TRBJ2-2 gives the whole variable domain GAGVSQSPRYKVTKRGQDVALRCDPISGHVSLYWYRQALGQGPEFLTYFNYEAQQDKSGLPNDRFSAERPEGSISTLTIQRTEQRDSAMYRCASSPIPRAGDTGELFFGEGSRLTVL.

This chain connects TRBV9 to TRBJ2-7; 9 nucleotides match TRBD2. Germline CDR1 and CDR2: SGDLS and YYNGEE. The CDR3 extends over 15 amino acids. The J segment lost 2 bases and the V segment lost 2 bases, leaving 5 bases of the junction unmatched. In DNA, the CDR3 is TGTGCCAGCAGCGTGGGGACTAGCCGACCCTACGAGCAGTACTTC. Its protein product is CASSVGTSRPYEQYF.

The V gene is TRBV18, the J gene TRBJ2-7; 9 positions agree with TRBD2. The CDR3 has 16 amino acids. With 4 bases clipped from V and 5 bases from J, the junction kept 12 bases outside the gene matches. CDR1 and CDR2 (germline): KGHSH, LQKENI. The CDR3 loop is CASSRRVPSGMHEQYF. DNA for the CDR3: TGTGCCAGCTCACGTCGGGTTCCTAGCGGGATGCACGAGCAGTACTTC.

The J gene is TRBJ1-5, the V gene TRBV29-1; TRBD1 matches at 7 bases. The CDR3 covers 13 residues. Trimming cost V 5 bases and J 3 bases; bases outside gene matches: 4. CDR1 and CDR2 from the germline V gene are SQVTM and ANQGSEA. The CDR3 is CSVITGDNQPQHF. The CDR3 DNA reads as TGCAGCGTTATTACAGGGGACAATCAGCCCCAGCATTTT.

The rearrangement uses TRBV4-2 and TRBJ1-5; TRBD1 is a possible D gene (6 bases). The length of the CDR3 is 15 residues. Germline CDR1 reads LGHNA; CDR2 reads YNFKEQ. V was cut by 3 bases and J by 4 bases, with 13 bases left in between. This chain's CDR3 is CASSQGAGFNQPQHF. The CDR3 DNA reads TGTGCCAGCAGCCAGGGGGCTGGGTTTAATCAGCCCCAGCATTTT.

The V call is TRBV10-3, the J call TRBJ2-7; 9 bases map to TRBD1. CDR3 length: 13 amino acids. The ends lost 5 bases at V and 6 bases at J; junction bases unmatched: 5. Germline CDR1 is ENHRY and CDR2 is SYGVKD. Here the CDR3 DNA reads TGTGCCATCAGTTCCGGGACAGGGCCCGAGCAGTACTTC. Its protein is CAISSGTGPEQYF.

The V call is TRBV10-3, the J call TRBJ1-1; D is ambiguous. The V gene lost 6 bases and the J gene lost 1 base, with 9 bases spanning the gap. This CDR3 is built from 13 residues. Germline V gives CDR1 ENHRY, CDR2 SYGVKD. CDR3 sequence (DNA): TGTGCCATCAGGACATCGGAGAACACTGAAGCTTTCTTT. Amino acid sequence: CAIRTSENTEAFF.

The V gene is TRBV5-1, the J gene TRBJ2-7, with TRBD1 matching over 7 bases. CDR1 SGHRS and CDR2 YFSETQ come from the germline V gene. The CDR3 is made up of 16 amino acids. The junction had 13 bases not matched to a gene; V was cut back by 3 bases and J by 4 bases. The CDR3 DNA is TGCGCCAGCAGCTCTCAAAGGGTCGACAGGGTTTACGAGCAGTACTTC. Protein: CASSSQRVDRVYEQYF.

This clone appeared a single time. V is TRBV5-1 and J is TRBJ2-7; 9 bases line up with TRBD1. The CDR3 is 15 residues long. V trimming: 4 bases; J trimming: 4 bases; junction bases outside the gene matches: 9. The V gene's germline CDR1 is SGHRS and CDR2 YFSETQ. The chain's CDR3 is CASSPDRDREYEQYF. Here the CDR3 DNA reads TGCGCCAGCAGCCCGGACCGGGACAGGGAGTACGAGCAGTACTTC.

This sequence joins TRBV6-5 and TRBJ2-7; D perhaps matches TRBD1 (5 bases). This CDR3 has 15 amino acids. In germline, CDR1 is MNHEY, CDR2 SVGAGI. Between the trimmed V and J ends, which lost 6 bases and 4 bases, there was a span of 19 bases. In DNA form, the CDR3 reads TGTGCCAGCAGGACTGTACCTGGGGCCGGTTACGAGCAGTACTTC. Its protein product is CASRTVPGAGYEQYF.

The chain recombines TRBV7-3 with TRBJ1-1; 8 bases are shared with TRBD1. V lost 5 bases and J lost 1; bases outside the gene matches: 6. The germline V gene has CDR1 SGHTA and CDR2 FQGTGA. This CDR3 has 15 residues. Here the CDR3 DNA reads TGTGCCAGCAGCAAAGGAGGACAGGGGAACACTGAAGCTTTCTTT. Protein: CASSKGGQGNTEAFF.

The rearrangement links TRBV28 to TRBJ1-1; TRBD1 aligns across 7 bases. Germline CDR1 reads MDHEN; CDR2 reads SYDVKM. This CDR3 spans 13 amino acids. J was trimmed by 4 bases and V by 10 bases; bases with no gene match: 9. This CDR3 is CATNYRGGTEAFF. DNA for the CDR3: TGTGCCACCAATTACAGGGGTGGCACTGAAGCTTTCTTT.

The chain links TRBV29-1 to TRBJ1-2, with 7 nucleotides matching TRBD1. V gave up 2 bases and J gave up 8 bases; unmatched junction bases: 14. The CDR3 has 15 amino acids. Germline lookup yields CDR1 SQVTM and CDR2 ANQGSEA. The CDR3 region is CSVEPEQGVSPGYTF. CDR3 coding DNA: TGCAGCGTTGAACCTGAGCAGGGGGTCTCGCCGGGCTACACCTTC.

This chain joins TRBV29-1 and TRBJ1-1; no firm D call. Trimming cost V 5 bases and J 1 base, with 11 bases left between them. The CDR3 has 13 amino acids. CDR1 and CDR2 from the germline V gene are SQVTM and ANQGSEA. CDR3 region: CSVRGRGNTEAFF. The CDR3 DNA reads as TGCAGCGTTCGTGGACGGGGGAACACTGAAGCTTTCTTT.

The chain combines TRBV7-6 with TRBJ1-2; D remains ambiguous. This CDR3 is built from 15 residues. Germline-derived CDR1 and CDR2 are SGHVS and FNYEAQ. Trimming took 1 base from V and 6 from J, leaving 15 bases between them. CDR3: CASSLEAGGGDGYTF. The CDR3 DNA follows: TGTGCCAGCAGCTTAGAAGCGGGAGGAGGCGATGGCTACACCTTC.

The table lists this clone with a count of one. The V gene is TRBV7-3, the J gene TRBJ2-3; 13 bases align to TRBD2. J was trimmed by 3 bases and V by 5 bases; bases with no gene match: 8. Per the germline V gene, CDR1 is SGHTA and CDR2 is FQGTGA. The CDR3 spans 17 residues. The CDR3 loop reads CASSREPGLAGTDTQYF. The CDR3 DNA is TGTGCCAGCAGCCGAGAACCGGGACTAGCGGGAACAGATACGCAGTATTTT.

The chain employs TRBV2 and TRBJ2-7; a weak D match, TRBD2 (6 bases). The CDR3 totals 13 residues. The V gene's germline CDR1 is SNHLY and CDR2 FYNNEI. Trimming pared 8 bases from V and 7 bases from J, leaving 18 bases between. CDR3 coding DNA: TGTGCCAGCCAAGGAGACTATCGGGGGGAGCAGTACTTC. It translates to CASQGDYRGEQYF. Together with reference TRBV2 and TRBJ2-7, the CDR3 gives the full variable domain: EPEVTQTPSHQVTQMGQEVILRCVPISNHLYFYWYRQILGQKVEFLVSFYNNEISEKSEIFDDQFSVERPDGSNFTLKIRSTKLEDSAMYFCASQGDYRGEQYFGPGTRLTVT.

The chain employs TRBV28 and TRBJ1-2, with D perhaps matching TRBD1 (5 bases). CDR3 length: 14 amino acids. Trimming took off 5 bases at V and 8 bases at J, with 18 bases between the two ends. CDR1 is MDHEN, CDR2 SYDVKM, per germline. The CDR3 region has the DNA TGTGCCAGCAGTACGAAACGGGGGAGCGGAGGCTACACCTTC. Protein product: CASSTKRGSGGYTF.

V gene TRBV28 combines with J gene TRBJ2-5; 8 bases map to TRBD1. Germline V lookup: CDR1 MDHEN, CDR2 SYDVKM. This CDR3 is 16 amino acids long. V lost 6 bases and J lost 3; bases outside the gene matches: 12. The CDR3 here is CASSLVWTGSKETQYF. The CDR3 DNA sequence: TGTGCCAGCAGCCTAGTCTGGACAGGGTCGAAAGAGACCCAGTACTTC.

CDR3 sequence (DNA): TGTGCCAGCAGCTCCAGGGCCGGGGGTGAAAAACTGTTTTTT. Amino acid sequence: CASSSRAGGEKLFF. This chain joins TRBV11-2 and TRBJ1-4; perhaps TRBD1 as D (5 bases). The germline V gene encodes CDR1 SGHAT and CDR2 FQNNGV. This CDR3 contains 14 residues. Trimming left V 4 bases short and J 7 bases short, with 13 bases between.

The chain is built from TRBV27 and TRBJ2-5; D is perhaps TRBD1 (5 bases). Trimming left V 6 bases short and J 2 bases short, with 10 bases between. The CDR3 is 13 amino acids. The germline V gene encodes CDR1 MNHEY and CDR2 SMNVEV (reference sequence). The CDR3 region is CASRDNYQETQYF. CDR3 coding DNA: TGTGCCAGCAGGGACAATTATCAAGAGACCCAGTACTTC.

This sequence joins TRBV2 and TRBJ1-2; TRBD1 matches at 10 bases. Germline values: CDR1 SNHLY, CDR2 FYNNEI. The CDR3 totals 14 residues. V shed 6 bases and J 5 bases; nucleotides not matched to a gene: 6. CDR3 amino acids: CASSGQGGWYGYTF. The CDR3 DNA reads as TGTGCCAGCAGCGGACAGGGGGGGTGGTATGGCTACACCTTC.

The rearrangement joins TRBV6-1 to TRBJ1-1, with 7 bases aligning to TRBD1. Germline CDR1 reads MNHNS; CDR2 reads SASEGT. J was trimmed by 1 base and V by 3 bases; bases with no gene match: 11. CDR3 length equals 17 residues. CDR3 coding DNA: TGTGCCAGCAGTGATGTGACAGGGAGCCGACCGAACACTGAAGCTTTCTTT. Translation: CASSDVTGSRPNTEAFF.

The chain carries TRBV6-5 and TRBJ2-5, with D possibly TRBD2 on 5 matching bases. V gave up 0 bases and J gave up 5 bases, with 10 bases separating them. In germline, CDR1 is MNHEY, CDR2 SVGAGI. The CDR3 has 14 amino acids. The CDR3 is CASSYSWEYETQYF. As DNA, the CDR3 is TGTGCCAGCAGTTACTCTTGGGAGTACGAGACCCAGTACTTC.

This clone was recorded only once. CDR3 sequence: CASSFGAFGDTEAFF. CDR3 coding DNA: TGTGCCAGCAGCTTTGGCGCGTTCGGGGACACTGAAGCTTTCTTT. The V and J genes are TRBV12-1 and TRBJ1-1. TRBV12-1 is a listed pseudogene. This CDR3 is built from 15 residues.